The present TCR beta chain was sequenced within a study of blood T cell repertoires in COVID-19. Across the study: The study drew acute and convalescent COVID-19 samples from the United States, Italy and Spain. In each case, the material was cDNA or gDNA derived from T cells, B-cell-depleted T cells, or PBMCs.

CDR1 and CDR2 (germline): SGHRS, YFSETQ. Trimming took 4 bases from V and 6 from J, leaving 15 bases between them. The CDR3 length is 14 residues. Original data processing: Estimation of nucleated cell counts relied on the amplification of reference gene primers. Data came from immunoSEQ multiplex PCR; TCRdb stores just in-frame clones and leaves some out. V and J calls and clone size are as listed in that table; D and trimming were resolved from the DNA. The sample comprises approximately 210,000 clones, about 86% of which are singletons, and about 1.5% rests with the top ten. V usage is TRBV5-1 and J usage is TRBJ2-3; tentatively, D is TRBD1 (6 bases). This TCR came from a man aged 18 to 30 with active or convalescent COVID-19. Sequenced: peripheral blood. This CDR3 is CASSRGQSVDTQYF. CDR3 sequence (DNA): TGCGCCAGCAGCCGTGGACAGAGTGTGGATACGCAGTATTTT.